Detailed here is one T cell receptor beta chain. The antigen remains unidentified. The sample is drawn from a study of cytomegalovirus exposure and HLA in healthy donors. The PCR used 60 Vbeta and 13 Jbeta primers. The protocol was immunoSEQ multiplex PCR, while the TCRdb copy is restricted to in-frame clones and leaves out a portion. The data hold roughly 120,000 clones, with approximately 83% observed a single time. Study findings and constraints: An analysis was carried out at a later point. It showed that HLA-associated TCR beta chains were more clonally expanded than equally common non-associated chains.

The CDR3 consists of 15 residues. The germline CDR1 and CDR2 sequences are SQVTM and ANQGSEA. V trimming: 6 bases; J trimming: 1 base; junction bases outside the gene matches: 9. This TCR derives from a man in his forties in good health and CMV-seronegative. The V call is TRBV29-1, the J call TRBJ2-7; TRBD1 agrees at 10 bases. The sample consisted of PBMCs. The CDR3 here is CSVSALGQGSYEQYF. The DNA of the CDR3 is TGCAGCGTCTCCGCCTTGGGACAGGGGTCCTACGAGCAGTACTTC.